This T cell receptor (beta chain) was observed in a study of cytomegalovirus exposure and HLA in healthy donors. Both 60 Vbeta primers and 13 Jbeta primers went into the PCR. Data came from immunoSEQ multiplex PCR; TCRdb stores just in-frame clones and leaves some out. Of approximately 85,000 clones listed, 75% to 85% are singletons. Germline CDR1 reads LGHNA; CDR2 reads YNFKEQ. This CDR3 is 15 amino acids long. Sequencing was carried out using PBMCs. The V gene is TRBV4-2, the J gene TRBJ2-5, with D possibly being TRBD1 or TRBD2 (5 bases each). Near its end, the DNA agrees better with TRBJ2-7, so the J call may be wrong. The sequence was obtained from a man aged 50 to 60 in good health and CMV-seropositive. The CDR3 here is CASSQNHGAGGEQYF. The CDR3 DNA reads as TGTGCCAGCAGCCAGAACCACGGGGCTGGGGGCGAGCAGTACTTC.